The next 2 T cell receptor beta chains were all read from a single sample in a study of blood T cell repertoires in COVID-19. The data were produced by immunoSEQ multiplex PCR, yet TCRdb's version contains in-frame clones alone and is incomplete. The repertoire has roughly 260,000 clones, about 85% of them found once; the top ten carry 4%. Sequences were obtained from peripheral blood. These receptors originate from a man aged 60 to 75 who had recovered from COVID-19.

This clone has a handful of counts. The V and J genes are TRBV19 and TRBJ1-6, with D perhaps TRBD1 (6 bases). CDR1 and CDR2 from the germline V gene are LNHDA and SQIVND (reference sequence). This CDR3 contains 14 residues. Between the trimmed V and J ends, which lost 7 bases and 7 bases, there was a span of 14 bases. This CDR3 is CASKVGQGNSPLHF. As DNA, the CDR3 is TGTGCCAGTAAGGTAGGGCAGGGGAATTCACCCCTCCACTTT.

The chain is built from TRBV9 and TRBJ2-7, with 8 bases identical to TRBD1. V was clipped by 2 bases and J by 7 bases; unmatched bases: 8. The CDR3 runs to 14 residues. Germline CDR1 reads SGDLS; CDR2 reads YYNGEE. CDR3 DNA sequence: TGTGCCAGCAGCGTTAGCGGCCAGGGGGCTGAGCAGTACTTC. Its translation: CASSVSGQGAEQYF.